This TCR beta chain was found in a study of T cell repertoires in cytomegalovirus infection. Study at large: CMV epitopes used comprised recently identified HLA-C-restricted ones and well-studied HLA-B-restricted ones. Shared public TCR beta signatures pointed to both CMV infection and a matching HLA type.

TCRdb recomputed calls from the reads with MiXCR, one row per CDR3 protein. The table shows 340,000 or so distinct CDR3 sequences, with just under 25% occurring only once. Germline lookup yields CDR1 LGHNA and CDR2 YSLEER. V shed 3 bases, J shed 7 bases, and the junction held 6 bases outside the gene matches. The CDR3 consists of 13 residues. Findings and caveats of the study: Identification of carriers of CMV plus the relevant HLA was achieved through cumulative public TCR beta family frequency. It was HLA-C-restricted CMV-specific TCR beta clonotypes that dominated the response ex vivo.

Regarding this clonotype: Its antigen remains unknown.

The V gene is TRBV4-3, the J gene TRBJ2-7, with 7 bases that match TRBD1. This sequence originates from a human donor in good health (CMV status not recorded). Some clones in this sample may be carry-over from other donors' samples. The input for sequencing was cultured PBMCs, taken from culture after CMV antigen stimulation. The CDR3 DNA reads TGCGCCAGCAGCCAGGGCTTGACAGGGGAGCAGTACTTC. This translates into CASSQGLTGEQYF.